These 2 T cell receptor beta chains share one sample of origin, sequenced in a study of blood T cell repertoires in COVID-19. Here immunoSEQ multiplex PCR was the method, and the copy in TCRdb shows in-frame clones only, minus some. The sample has 130,000 to 150,000 clones, roughly 90% seen once; the top ten hold more than 1%. Sequencing input: PBMCs or T cells enriched from blood (not recorded which). The source is a woman aged 25 to 39 with acute COVID-19.

This clone was detected a few times. The chain links TRBV27 to TRBJ1-2, with D unresolved. CDR1 and CDR2 (germline): MNHEY, SMNVEV (reference sequence). Trimming stripped 3 bases from V and 5 bases from J, with 13 bases between. The CDR3 extends over 14 amino acids. CDR3 region: CASSFQASGYGYTF. The CDR3 region has the DNA TGTGCCAGCAGTTTTCAGGCTTCGGGGTATGGCTACACCTTC.

This clone was picked up one time. The DNA of the CDR3 is TGTGCCAGCAGCCTACAGGGGGCGACAGATACGCAGTATTTT. Protein: CASSLQGATDTQYF. The chain has TRBV7-2 and TRBJ2-3; 9 nucleotides agree with TRBD1. This CDR3 is 14 amino acids long. V trimming: 5 bases; J trimming: 3 bases; junction bases outside the gene matches: 3. Germline V gene data show CDR1 as SGHTA and CDR2 as FQGNSA.